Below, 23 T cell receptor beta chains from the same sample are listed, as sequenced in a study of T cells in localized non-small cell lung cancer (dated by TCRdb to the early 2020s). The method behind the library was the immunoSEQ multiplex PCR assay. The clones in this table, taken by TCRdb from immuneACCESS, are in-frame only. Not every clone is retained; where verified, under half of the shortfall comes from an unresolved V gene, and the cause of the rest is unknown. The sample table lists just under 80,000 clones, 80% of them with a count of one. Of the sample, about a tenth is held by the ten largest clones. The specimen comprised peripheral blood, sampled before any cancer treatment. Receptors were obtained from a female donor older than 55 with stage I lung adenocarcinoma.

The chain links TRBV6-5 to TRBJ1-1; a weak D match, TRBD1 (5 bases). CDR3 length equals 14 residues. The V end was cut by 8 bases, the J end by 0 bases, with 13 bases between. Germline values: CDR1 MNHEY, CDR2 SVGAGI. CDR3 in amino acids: CASSRRGLNTEAFF. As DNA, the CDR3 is TGTGCCAGCTCTCGAAGGGGCTTGAACACTGAAGCTTTCTTT.

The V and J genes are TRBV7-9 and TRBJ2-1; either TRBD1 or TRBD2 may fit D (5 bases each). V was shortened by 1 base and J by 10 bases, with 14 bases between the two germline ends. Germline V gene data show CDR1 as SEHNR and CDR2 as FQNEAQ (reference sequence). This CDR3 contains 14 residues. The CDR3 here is CASSLGGTSREQFF. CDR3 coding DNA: TGTGCCAGCAGCTTAGGGGGGACCTCAAGGGAGCAGTTCTTC.

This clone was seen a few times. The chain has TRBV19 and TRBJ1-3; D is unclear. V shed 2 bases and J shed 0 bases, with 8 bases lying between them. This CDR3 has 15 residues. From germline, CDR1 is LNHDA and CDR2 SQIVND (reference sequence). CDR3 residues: CASSISSLSGNTIYF. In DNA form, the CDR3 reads TGTGCCAGTAGTATATCATCCCTCTCTGGAAACACCATATATTTT.

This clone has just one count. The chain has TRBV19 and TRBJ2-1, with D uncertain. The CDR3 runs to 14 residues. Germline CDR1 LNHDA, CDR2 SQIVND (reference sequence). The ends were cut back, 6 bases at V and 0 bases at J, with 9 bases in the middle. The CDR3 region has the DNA TGTGCCAGTAGGGTGGCGAGCTCCTACAATGAGCAGTTCTTC. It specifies CASRVASSYNEQFF. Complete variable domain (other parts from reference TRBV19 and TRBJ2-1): DGGITQSPKYLFRKEGQNVTLSCEQNLNHDAMYWYRQDPGQGLRLIYYSQIVNDFQKGDIAEGYSVSREKKESFPLTVTSAQKNPTAFYLCASRVASSYNEQFFGPGTRLTVL.

The CDR3 nucleotides are TGCGCCAGCAGCCAAGATGGTGGTCGGCTAGCGGGGGGGCCGTACGAGCAGTACTTC. Translating it yields CASSQDGGRLAGGPYEQYF. The genes are TRBV4-3 and TRBJ2-7, with TRBD2 matching over 12 bases. The CDR3 totals 19 residues. The V and J ends lost 0 bases and 4 bases, in that order; junction bases with no gene match: 13. Germline V gene lookup returns CDR1 LGHNA and CDR2 YSLEER.

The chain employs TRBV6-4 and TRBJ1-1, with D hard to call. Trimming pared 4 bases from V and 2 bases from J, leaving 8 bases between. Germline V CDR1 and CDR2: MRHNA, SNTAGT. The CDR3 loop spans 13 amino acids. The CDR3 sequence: CASSAGANTEAFF. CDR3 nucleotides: TGTGCCAGCAGTGCGGGCGCCAACACTGAAGCTTTCTTT.

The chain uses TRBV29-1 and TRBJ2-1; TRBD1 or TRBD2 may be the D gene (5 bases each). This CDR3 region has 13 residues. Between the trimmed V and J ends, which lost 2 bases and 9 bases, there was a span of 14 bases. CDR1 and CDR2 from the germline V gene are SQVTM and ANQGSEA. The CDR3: CSVENTYGGEQFF. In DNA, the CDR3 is TGCAGCGTTGAAAATACCTATGGGGGTGAGCAGTTCTTC.

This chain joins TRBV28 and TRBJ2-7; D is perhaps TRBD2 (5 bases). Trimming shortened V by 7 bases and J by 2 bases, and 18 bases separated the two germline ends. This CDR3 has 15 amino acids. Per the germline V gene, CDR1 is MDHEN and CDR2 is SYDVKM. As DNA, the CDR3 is TGTGCCAGCAACCTTGGCGGGCCCCGAACCTACGAGCAGTACTTC. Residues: CASNLGGPRTYEQYF. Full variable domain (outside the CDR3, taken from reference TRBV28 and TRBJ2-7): DVKVTQSSRYLVKRTGEKVFLECVQDMDHENMFWYRQDPGLGLRLIYFSYDVKMKEKGDIPEGYSVSREKKERFSLILESASTNQTSMYLCASNLGGPRTYEQYFGPGTRLTVT.

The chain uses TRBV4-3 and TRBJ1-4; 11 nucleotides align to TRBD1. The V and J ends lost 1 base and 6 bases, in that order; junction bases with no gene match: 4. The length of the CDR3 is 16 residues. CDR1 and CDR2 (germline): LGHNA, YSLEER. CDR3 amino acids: CASSQGTGGADEKLFF. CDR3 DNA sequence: TGCGCCAGCAGCCAAGGGACAGGGGGCGCCGATGAAAAACTGTTTTTT.

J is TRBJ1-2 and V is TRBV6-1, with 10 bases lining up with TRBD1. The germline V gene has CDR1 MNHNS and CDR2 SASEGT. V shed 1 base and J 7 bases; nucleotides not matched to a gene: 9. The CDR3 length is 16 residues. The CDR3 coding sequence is TGTGCCAGCAGTGAAGGGAGACAGGGGGCGCGTCTTGGCTACACCTTC. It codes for CASSEGRQGARLGYTF.

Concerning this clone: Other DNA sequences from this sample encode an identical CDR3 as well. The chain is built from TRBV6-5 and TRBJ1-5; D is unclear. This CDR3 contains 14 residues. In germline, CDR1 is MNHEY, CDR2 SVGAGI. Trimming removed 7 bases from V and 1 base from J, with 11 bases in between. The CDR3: CASTPPGSNQPQHF. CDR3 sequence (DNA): TGTGCCAGCACCCCCCCCGGCAGCAATCAGCCCCAGCATTTT.

The DNA for the CDR3 is TGTGCCAGCAGCTTAACTCAGGACAGGCTCTATGGCTACACCTTC. Translating it yields CASSLTQDRLYGYTF. This chain connects TRBV7-9 to TRBJ1-2; TRBD1 aligns across 7 bases. With V trimmed by 2 bases and J by 4 bases, 7 bases remained unmatched. The germline V gene has CDR1 SEHNR and CDR2 FQNEAQ (reference sequence). The CDR3 is 15 residues long.

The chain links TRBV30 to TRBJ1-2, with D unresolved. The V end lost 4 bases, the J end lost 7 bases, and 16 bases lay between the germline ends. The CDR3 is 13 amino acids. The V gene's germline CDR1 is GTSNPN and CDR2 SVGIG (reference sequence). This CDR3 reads CAWTTHRAGGYTF. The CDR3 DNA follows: TGTGCCTGGACCACCCACCGAGCGGGTGGCTACACCTTC.

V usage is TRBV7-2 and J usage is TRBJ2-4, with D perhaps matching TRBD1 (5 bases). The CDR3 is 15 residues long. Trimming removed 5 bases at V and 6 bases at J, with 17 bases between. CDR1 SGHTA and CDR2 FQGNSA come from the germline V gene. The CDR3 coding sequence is TGTGCCAGCAGCCTTGACGACGGAAGGGGAAACATTCAGTACTTC. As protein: CASSLDDGRGNIQYF.

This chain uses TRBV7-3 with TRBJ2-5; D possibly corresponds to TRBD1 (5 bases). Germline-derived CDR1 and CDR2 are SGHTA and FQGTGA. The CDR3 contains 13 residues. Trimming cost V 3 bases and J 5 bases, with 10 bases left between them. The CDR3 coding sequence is TGTGCCAGCAGCTTGGACAATCGGGAGACCCAGTACTTC. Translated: CASSLDNRETQYF.

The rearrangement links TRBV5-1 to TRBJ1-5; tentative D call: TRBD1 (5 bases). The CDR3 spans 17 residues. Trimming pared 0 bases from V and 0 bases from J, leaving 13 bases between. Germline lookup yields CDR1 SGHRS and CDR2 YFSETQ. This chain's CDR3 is CASSLAPTEYSNQPQHF. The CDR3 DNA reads TGCGCCAGCAGCTTGGCCCCGACAGAGTATAGCAATCAGCCCCAGCATTTT.

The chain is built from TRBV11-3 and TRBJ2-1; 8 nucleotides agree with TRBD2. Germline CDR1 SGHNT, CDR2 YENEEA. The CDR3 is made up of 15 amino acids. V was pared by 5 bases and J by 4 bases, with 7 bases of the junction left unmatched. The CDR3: CASSQSGSQYNEQFF. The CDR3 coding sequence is TGTGCCAGCAGCCAAAGCGGGAGCCAATACAATGAGCAGTTCTTC.

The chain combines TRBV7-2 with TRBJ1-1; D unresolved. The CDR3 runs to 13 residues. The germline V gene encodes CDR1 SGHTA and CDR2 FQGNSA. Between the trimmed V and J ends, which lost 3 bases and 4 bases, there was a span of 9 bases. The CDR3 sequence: CASSFTGSTEAFF. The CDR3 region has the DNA TGTGCCAGCAGCTTCACCGGGAGCACTGAAGCTTTCTTT.

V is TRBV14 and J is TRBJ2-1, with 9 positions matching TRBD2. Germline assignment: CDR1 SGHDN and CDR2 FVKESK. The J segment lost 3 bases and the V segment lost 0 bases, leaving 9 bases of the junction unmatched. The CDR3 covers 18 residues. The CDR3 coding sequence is TGTGCCAGCAGCCAAGAGGGTCGCCTAGCGGGATTCTACAATGAGCAGTTCTTC. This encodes CASSQEGRLAGFYNEQFF. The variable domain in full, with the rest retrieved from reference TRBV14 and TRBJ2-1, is EAGVTQFPSHSVIEKGQTVTLRCDPISGHDNLYWYRRVMGKEIKFLLHFVKESKQDESGMPNNRFLAERTGGTYSTLKVQPAELEDSGVYFCASSQEGRLAGFYNEQFFGPGTRLTVL.

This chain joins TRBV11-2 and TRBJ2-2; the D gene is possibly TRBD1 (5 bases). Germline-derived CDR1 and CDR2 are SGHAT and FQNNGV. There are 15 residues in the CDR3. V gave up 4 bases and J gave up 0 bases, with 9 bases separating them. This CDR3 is CASSSTGSNTGELFF. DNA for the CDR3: TGTGCCAGCAGCTCTACAGGCTCGAACACCGGGGAGCTGTTTTTT.

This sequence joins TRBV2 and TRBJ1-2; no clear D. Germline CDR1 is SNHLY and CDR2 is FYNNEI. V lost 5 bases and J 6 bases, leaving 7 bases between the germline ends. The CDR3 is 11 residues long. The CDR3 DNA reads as TGTGCCAGCAGTTCTACTAATGGCTACACCTTC. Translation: CASSSTNGYTF.

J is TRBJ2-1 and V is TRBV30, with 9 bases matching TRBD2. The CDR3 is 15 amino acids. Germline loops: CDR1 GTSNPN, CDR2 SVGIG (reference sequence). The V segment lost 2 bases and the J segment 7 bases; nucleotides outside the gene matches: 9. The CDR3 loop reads CAWSLLAGKVNEQFF. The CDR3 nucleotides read TGTGCCTGGAGTCTCCTAGCGGGAAAGGTGAATGAGCAGTTCTTC.

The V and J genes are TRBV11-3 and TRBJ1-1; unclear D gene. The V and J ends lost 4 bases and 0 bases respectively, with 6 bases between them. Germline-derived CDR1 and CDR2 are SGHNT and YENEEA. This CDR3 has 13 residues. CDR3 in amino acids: CASSYLMNTEAFF. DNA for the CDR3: TGTGCCAGCAGCTACCTCATGAACACTGAAGCTTTCTTT.